This record covers a single T cell receptor (beta chain). An end of the junction does not agree with germline; a read error may underlie this. This sample stems from a study of metastatic and nonmetastatic thyroid tumors. Under the authors' procedure: CDR3 differences across clinicopathological groups were used to build a distant-metastasis classifier for papillary thyroid cancer. TCRdb used MiXCR to call clones anew from the PCR reads. The V and J calls and clone size come from TCRdb's table, not from the authors' own analysis. The repertoire holds approximately 12,000 clones, approximately 24% seen once, with over 50% in the top ten. Until they underwent thyroid surgery, no patient had received any treatment. Germline assignment: CDR1 PRHDT and CDR2 FYEKMQ (reference sequence). This CDR3 spans 13 amino acids.

The chain recombines TRBV13 with TRBJ2-3; TRBD2 is a possible D gene (6 bases). Sequencing input: blood. This sequence was found in a male donor with papillary thyroid cancer or a benign thyroid nodule (not recorded which). Some clones in this sample may be carry-over from other donors' samples. CDR3 DNA sequence: TGTGCCAGCCACGGGGAGGCAAGGGATAAGCAGTATTTT. Translating it yields CASHGEARDKQYF.